This T cell receptor (beta chain) was sequenced in a study of early T cells in non-severe SARS-CoV-2 infection. Study details: The study sequenced bulk RNA from unsorted whole blood, with chains unpaired. General study points: There was a bias toward anti-spike CD8 responses in VDJdb matching, which missed private and CD4 specificities.

Researchers tagged individual cDNA molecules with unique molecular identifiers. TCRdb re-derived calls from the 5' RACE reads in MiXCR, one entry per CDR3 protein. The sample holds about 21,000 distinct CDR3 sequences, around 5.8% seen once. This clonotype was counted many times. Its matching antigen is unknown. From germline, CDR1 is SEHNR and CDR2 FQNEAQ (reference sequence). Trimming stripped 5 bases from V and 7 bases from J, with 14 bases between. This CDR3 has 14 residues. The material was whole blood, obtained at baseline. The chain employs TRBV7-9 and TRBJ1-4; D unclear. This TCR came from an adult who was a healthcare worker with PCR-confirmed SARS-CoV-2 infection or an uninfected control (not recorded which). This CDR3 is CASSHDRFFEKLFF. The CDR3 DNA is TGTGCCAGCAGCCACGACCGATTTTTTGAAAAACTGTTTTTT.